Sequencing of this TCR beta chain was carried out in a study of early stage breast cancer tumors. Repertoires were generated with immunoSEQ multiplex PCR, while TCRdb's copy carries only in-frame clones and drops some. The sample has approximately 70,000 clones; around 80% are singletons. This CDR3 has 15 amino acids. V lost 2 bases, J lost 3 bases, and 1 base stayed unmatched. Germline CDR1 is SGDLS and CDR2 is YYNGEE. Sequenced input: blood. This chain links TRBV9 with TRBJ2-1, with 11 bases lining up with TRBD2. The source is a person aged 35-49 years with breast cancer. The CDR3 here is CASSVGLADYNEQFF. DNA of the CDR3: TGTGCCAGCAGCGTGGGACTAGCGGACTACAATGAGCAGTTCTTC.